This TCR beta chain comes out of a study of blood T cell repertoires in COVID-19 (dated by TCRdb to the early 2020s). Background on the whole study: Samples covering the acute and convalescent phases of COVID-19 were provided by collaborators in the United States, Italy and Spain. Where HLA class I and class II types were available, the types were taken from metadata supplied by the sample provider, not from assay-based typing. The repertoires were released in a freely available public database intended as a resource for research on the immune response to SARS-CoV-2. The samples were drawn from the first 160 participants of the ongoing ImmuneRACE study and from more than 1,000 subjects provided by 6 global collaborators. A de-identified subject ID, COVID-19 status, age in years and sex were almost always included in the sample metadata. Deeply sampled blood TCRbeta repertoires from subjects exposed to, actively infected with, or recovered from COVID-19 were included in the dataset. The prospective study material was composed of cDNA or gDNA derived from T cells, B-cell-depleted T cells, or PBMCs.

The immunoSEQ Assay, a bias-controlled multiplex PCR, was used to amplify TCRbeta CDR3 regions from genomic DNA. Per the original workflow: Within the assay, amplification of reference gene primers was used to estimate how many nucleated cells each sample contained. Sequence reads were collapsed and filtered to measure the absolute abundance of every unique TCRbeta CDR3 rearrangement. For each sample, productive Simpson clonality was calculated by taking the square root of Simpson's diversity index across productive rearrangements. TCRdb retrieved this table from immuneACCESS and kept in-frame rearrangements only. Not all clones are present; in checked studies, unresolved V genes account for under half, and no reason is known for the remainder. The V and J calls and clone size come from that table; D and trimming were worked out from the DNA. The sample table lists more than 50,000 clones, 88% of them with a count of one. About 3.9% of the sample is held by the ten biggest clonotypes.

A note on this clone: Its antigen target is currently unknown. Within one base of it there is no much larger clone, and no base qualities were kept.

Broad study findings and their caveats: The quantity of clinical and demographic metadata differed by source and by participant and was supplied without curation.

Trimming removed 5 bases from V and 10 bases from J; the gene matches leave 5 bases unexplained. The CDR3 has 14 amino acids, counting the end cysteine and phenylalanine. Left in the record is the CDR3 DNA by itself, 42 bases read in frame from the first base. From the germline V gene (reference sequence), CDR1 is MNHEY and CDR2 is SMNVEV. Whole blood was collected in K2EDTA tubes by collaborating institutions according to the institutions' own protocols. Collaborator samples were shipped for TCRbeta analysis as frozen whole blood, isolated PBMCs, or DNA extracted from either sample type. This clonotype originated in a human donor in a cohort sampled during active COVID-19. Sequences were obtained from peripheral blood. The chain links TRBV27 with TRBJ1-6; 10 central nucleotides agree with TRBD1. The CDR3 in this case is CASSHGTGVSPLHF. The DNA sequence is given as TGTGCCAGCAGTCACGGGACAGGGGTATCACCCCTCCACTTT.